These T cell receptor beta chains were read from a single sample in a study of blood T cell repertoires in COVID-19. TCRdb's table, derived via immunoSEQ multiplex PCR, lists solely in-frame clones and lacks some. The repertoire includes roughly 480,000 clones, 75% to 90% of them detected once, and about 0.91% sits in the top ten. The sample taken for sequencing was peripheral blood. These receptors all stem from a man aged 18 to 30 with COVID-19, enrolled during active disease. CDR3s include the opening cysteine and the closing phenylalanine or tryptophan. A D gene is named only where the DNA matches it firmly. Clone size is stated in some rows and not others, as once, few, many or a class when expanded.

CDR3: CASSRSNPNTGELFF
DNA: TGTGCCAGTAGTAGGAGCAACCCGAACACCGGGGAGCTGTTTTTT
D: -
J: TRBJ2-2
length: 15
size: -
V: TRBV19

CDR3: CASSKNRGNTEAFF
DNA: TGTGCCAGCAGTAAAAACAGGGGGAACACTGAAGCTTTCTTT
D: TRBD1
J: TRBJ1-1
length: 14
size: -
V: TRBV6-5

CDR3: CASSLGWGPRNEQYF
DNA: TGTGCCAGCAGCTTGGGGTGGGGCCCCCGAAACGAGCAGTACTTC
D: -
J: TRBJ2-7
length: 15
size: -
V: TRBV11-2

CDR3: CASSPGTGNEQFF
DNA: TGTGCCAGCAGCCCCGGAACGGGGAATGAGCAGTTCTTC
D: -
J: TRBJ2-1
length: 13
size: -
V: TRBV5-6

CDR3: CASSLEPGTDLQHF
DNA: TGTGCCAGCAGCTTGGAGCCGGGTACTGATCTCCAGCATTTT
D: -
J: TRBJ1-5
length: 14
size: -
V: TRBV5-5

CDR3: CASSRGQGSGPLHF
DNA: TGTGCCAGCAGCAGGGGGCAGGGGAGCGGACCCCTCCACTTT
D: TRBD1
J: TRBJ1-6
length: 14
size: -
V: TRBV5-6

CDR3: CASRGGSYNEQFF
DNA: TGTGCCAGCAGGGGAGGATCCTACAATGAGCAGTTCTTC
D: -
J: TRBJ2-1
length: 13
size: -
V: TRBV6-5

CDR3: CASSFSSGTYNEQFF
DNA: TGTGCCAGCAGCTTTTCTAGCGGCACATACAATGAGCAGTTCTTC
D: TRBD2
J: TRBJ2-1
length: 15
size: -
V: TRBV7-8

CDR3: CASSVRGTSYNEQFF
DNA: TGTGCCAGCAGCGTTAGGGGGACTAGCTACAATGAGCAGTTCTTC
D: TRBD2
J: TRBJ2-1
length: 15
size: -
V: TRBV9

CDR3: CASSPVQDADTQYF
DNA: TGTGCCAGCTCACCAGTACAGGACGCAGATACGCAGTATTTT
D: -
J: TRBJ2-3
length: 14
size: -
V: TRBV18

CDR3: CASSPPAARGDTEAFF
DNA: TGCGCCAGCAGCCCCCCGGCGGCCAGGGGGGACACTGAAGCTTTCTTT
D: TRBD1
J: TRBJ1-1
length: 16
size: -
V: TRBV4-1

CDR3: CASGDRGNQPQHF
DNA: TGTGCCAGCGGGGACAGGGGCAATCAGCCCCAGCATTTT
D: TRBD1
J: TRBJ1-5
length: 13
size: once
V: TRBV2

CDR3: CASSPSYLTGGNGGYTF
DNA: TGTGCCAGCAGCCCCTCCTATCTGACAGGGGGCAACGGTGGCTACACCTTC
D: TRBD1
J: TRBJ1-2
length: 17
size: -
V: TRBV3-1/TRBV3-2

CDR3: CATSDRTSGSSYNEQFF
DNA: TGTGCCACCAGTGACAGGACTAGCGGGAGCTCCTACAATGAGCAGTTCTTC
D: TRBD2
J: TRBJ2-1
length: 17
size: -
V: TRBV24-1

CDR3: CASSLREGTYEQYF
DNA: TGTGCCAGCAGCCTGAGGGAGGGGACGTACGAGCAGTACTTC
D: TRBD2
J: TRBJ2-7
length: 14
size: -
V: TRBV3-1/TRBV3-2

CDR3: CASSHFGTSGRWTDTQYF
DNA: TGTGCCAGCAGCCATTTCGGGACTAGCGGGAGATGGACAGATACGCAGTATTTT
D: TRBD2
J: TRBJ2-3
length: 18
size: -
V: TRBV14

CDR3: CSVVISGGSETQYF
DNA: TGCAGCGTTGTAATATCGGGGGGTTCGGAGACCCAGTACTTC
D: TRBD2
J: TRBJ2-5
length: 14
size: -
V: TRBV29-1

CDR3: CASSPSGGRRDTQYF
DNA: TGCGCCAGCAGCCCTTCCGGGGGTCGGAGAGATACGCAGTATTTT
D: -
J: TRBJ2-3
length: 15
size: once
V: TRBV4-1

CDR3: CSASPGMRNIQYF
DNA: TGCAGTGCTAGTCCAGGAATGAGAAACATTCAGTACTTC
D: -
J: TRBJ2-4
length: 13
size: -
V: TRBV20-1

CDR3: CASSPRQGMNTGELFF
DNA: TGTGCCAGCAGCCCAAGACAGGGAATGAACACCGGGGAGCTGTTTTTT
D: TRBD1
J: TRBJ2-2
length: 16
size: -
V: TRBV5-4

CDR3: CASSYQFYTGELFF
DNA: TGTGCCAGCAGTTACCAATTTTACACCGGGGAGCTGTTTTTT
D: -
J: TRBJ2-2
length: 14
size: -
V: TRBV6-2/TRBV6-3

CDR3: CASSLGQGGYTF
DNA: TGTGCCAGCAGCCTCGGACAGGGTGGCTACACCTTC
D: TRBD1
J: TRBJ1-2
length: 12
size: -
V: TRBV2

CDR3: CASSPVSGSNTGELFF
DNA: TGCGCCAGCAGCCCGGTTAGCGGGTCGAACACCGGGGAGCTGTTTTTT
D: TRBD2
J: TRBJ2-2
length: 16
size: -
V: TRBV5-1

CDR3: CASSLPGLGRSEQFF
DNA: TGCGCCAGCAGTCTTCCGGGACTAGGTCGTAGTGAGCAGTTCTTC
D: TRBD2
J: TRBJ2-1
length: 15
size: -
V: TRBV10-1

CDR3: CASSAGTGVAYEQYF
DNA: TGCGCCAGCAGCGCCGGGACAGGGGTGGCCTACGAGCAGTACTTC
D: TRBD1
J: TRBJ2-7
length: 15
size: -
V: TRBV5-1

CDR3: CASSGAHTDTEAFF
DNA: TGTGCCAGCAGTGGGGCTCACACGGACACTGAAGCTTTCTTT
D: -
J: TRBJ1-1
length: 14
size: -
V: TRBV5-5

CDR3: CASSQDFAAQETQYF
DNA: TGTGCCAGCAGCCAAGATTTCGCGGCTCAGGAGACCCAGTACTTC
D: -
J: TRBJ2-5
length: 15
size: -
V: TRBV3-1/TRBV3-2

CDR3: CASSRTGTGAQYTF
DNA: TGTGCCAGCAGTCGTACCGGGACAGGGGCACAATACACCTTC
D: TRBD1
J: TRBJ1-2
length: 14
size: -
V: TRBV11-2

CDR3: CASSLSLAGGSTDTQYF
DNA: TGTGCCAGCAGCTTGTCTCTTGCGGGAGGATCCACAGATACGCAGTATTTT
D: TRBD2
J: TRBJ2-3
length: 17
size: -
V: TRBV5-8

CDR3: CASSTSGQGLGEQYF
DNA: TGTGCCAGCAGCACCTCGGGACAGGGCCTGGGGGAGCAGTACTTC
D: TRBD1
J: TRBJ2-7
length: 15
size: -
V: TRBV7-9

CDR3: CATSGEGRGNQETQYF
DNA: TGTGCCACCAGTGGAGAGGGCAGGGGAAACCAAGAGACCCAGTACTTC
D: -
J: TRBJ2-5
length: 16
size: -
V: TRBV24-1

CDR3: CASSLQGFSGNTIYF
DNA: TGTGCCAGCAGCCTTCAGGGGTTCTCTGGAAACACCATATATTTT
D: -
J: TRBJ1-3
length: 15
size: -
V: TRBV6-5

CDR3: CASSPGVYTYEQYF
DNA: TGTGCCAGCAGCCCGGGAGTATATACCTACGAGCAGTACTTC
D: -
J: TRBJ2-7
length: 14
size: -
V: TRBV7-2

CDR3: CASSTTGVGNQPQHF
DNA: TGTGCCAGCAGCACCACAGGGGTGGGGAATCAGCCCCAGCATTTT
D: TRBD1
J: TRBJ1-5
length: 15
size: -
V: TRBV5-5

CDR3: CASMNGRQETQYF
DNA: TGTGCCAGCATGAATGGGCGACAAGAGACCCAGTACTTC
D: -
J: TRBJ2-5
length: 13
size: -
V: TRBV12-3/TRBV12-4

CDR3: CASSPGRGETQYF
DNA: TGTGCCAGCAGCCCCGGGAGGGGAGAGACCCAGTACTTC
D: TRBD2
J: TRBJ2-5
length: 13
size: -
V: TRBV11-2

CDR3: CASSPWGGKPGNTIYF
DNA: TGTGCCAGCAGCCCCTGGGGCGGGAAACCTGGAAACACCATATATTTT
D: -
J: TRBJ1-3
length: 16
size: -
V: TRBV7-9

CDR3: CASSLEGTSGRTIADTQYF
DNA: TGCGCCAGCAGCTTGGAAGGGACTAGCGGCAGAACCATAGCAGATACGCAGTATTTT
D: TRBD2
J: TRBJ2-3
length: 19
size: -
V: TRBV5-1